Listed below are T cell receptor beta chains from one sample, sequenced in a study of blood T cell repertoires in COVID-19. Libraries were prepared by immunoSEQ multiplex PCR; TCRdb keeps only in-frame clonotypes and omits some of them. The sample contains fewer than 500,000 clones, 70% to 90% of which appear only once. Sequenced input: PBMCs or T cells enriched from blood (not recorded which). These receptors were obtained from a woman between 25 and 40 years old with acute COVID-19. Both conserved end residues are part of each CDR3. D genes are given only for firm matches. The size of a clone is reported for some rows only, either as once, few or many, or as a class for expanded clones.

V,size,length,J,D,DNA,CDR3
TRBV7-8,NA,14,TRBJ1-1,NA,TGTGCCAGCAGTTGGGGAGATTCTAACACTGAAGCTTTCTTT,CASSWGDSNTEAFF
TRBV28,NA,12,TRBJ1-1,NA,TGTGCCAGCAGTTTTCGCGGGACTGAAGCTTTCTTT,CASSFRGTEAFF
TRBV15,NA,16,TRBJ2-7,NA,TGTGCCACCAGCACCCAAGGAGGGCGAGGGAACTACGAGCAGTACTTC,CATSTQGGRGNYEQYF
TRBV11-2,NA,15,TRBJ1-5,NA,TGTGCCAGCAGCCGACCGGGGTGTAGCAATCAGCCCCAGCATTTT,CASSRPGCSNQPQHF
TRBV10-1,few,19,TRBJ2-1,TRBD2,TGCGCCAGCAGTGATATGGTGGCTAGCGGGAGCGCCTCCTACAATGAGCAGTTCTTC,CASSDMVASGSASYNEQFF
TRBV24-1,NA,15,TRBJ2-7,TRBD1,TGTGCCACCAGTGATACCGGGACAGGGGGCTACGAGCAGTACTTC,CATSDTGTGGYEQYF
TRBV5-1,NA,12,TRBJ2-7,NA,TGCGCCAGCAGCTTGGACGGGTACGAGCAGTACTTC,CASSLDGYEQYF
TRBV6-1,NA,14,TRBJ2-7,NA,TGTGCCAGCAGTGTGTGGACAAGATCGTACGAGCAGTACTTC,CASSVWTRSYEQYF
TRBV4-2,NA,14,TRBJ2-2,TRBD1,TGTGCCAGCAGCCAACAGGACAGGGGCGGGGAGCTGTTTTTT,CASSQQDRGGELFF
TRBV3-1/TRBV3-2,NA,16,TRBJ2-1,TRBD2,TGTGCCAGCACCACTCGCTCAAGTAGCGGGGGAAATGAGCAGTTCTTC,CASTTRSSSGGNEQFF
TRBV5-4,few,15,TRBJ1-2,TRBD1,TGTGCCAGCAGCTTGGGGGGACAGGACGGCTATGGCTACACCTTC,CASSLGGQDGYGYTF
TRBV4-3,NA,17,TRBJ2-1,TRBD2,TGCGCCAGCAGCCAAGAATTGCCTAGCGGGCTCTACAATGAGCAGTTCTTC,CASSQELPSGLYNEQFF
TRBV19,once,14,TRBJ2-7,TRBD1,TGTGCCAGTAGTATAGATCTCGGGACAGACGAGCAGTACTTC,CASSIDLGTDEQYF
TRBV19,NA,21,TRBJ2-4,NA,TGTGCCAGTAGTCTTTCCCTTCCACAGGGAAAGGTGGAAAGGACCAAAAACATTCAGTACTTC,CASSLSLPQGKVERTKNIQYF
TRBV27,NA,15,TRBJ1-2,NA,TGTGCCAGCAGTTTTAAAGGGGGAATTAACTATGGCTACACCTTC,CASSFKGGINYGYTF
TRBV27,NA,11,TRBJ2-5,NA,TGTGCCAGCAGCCGGGGAGAGACCCAGTACTTC,CASSRGETQYF
TRBV2,NA,13,TRBJ2-1,NA,TGTGCCAGCAGTCTTTCTAGACACAATGAGCAGTTCTTC,CASSLSRHNEQFF
TRBV11-2,NA,13,TRBJ1-1,NA,TGTGCCAGCGTTAGCGGTTTTGTCCCTGAAGCTTTCTTT,CASVSGFVPEAFF
TRBV24-1,NA,16,TRBJ2-2,NA,TGTGCCACCAGCCACCGAGGTTCACTGAACACCGGGGAGCTGTTTTTT,CATSHRGSLNTGELFF
TRBV7-2,NA,15,TRBJ1-3,NA,TGTGCCAGCAGCTTAGTTCCAGGCCTTGGAAACACCATATATTTT,CASSLVPGLGNTIYF
TRBV1,few,14,TRBJ1-1,NA,TGCACCAGCAGCCGGGCAGCCTTGAACACTGAAGCTTTCTTT,CTSSRAALNTEAFF
TRBV15,NA,14,TRBJ1-1,NA,TGTGCCACCAGCAGAGATCGGCCGGGGACTGAAGCTTTCTTT,CATSRDRPGTEAFF
TRBV12-5,few,16,TRBJ1-6,NA,TGTGCTAGTGGTTTGGTACAAGCGGGTCACTACCTACCCCTCCACTTT,CASGLVQAGHYLPLHF
TRBV28,NA,14,TRBJ2-5,TRBD2,TGTGCCAGCAGCCTAGCGGGGGTTAGGGAGACCCAGTACTTC,CASSLAGVRETQYF
TRBV19,NA,13,TRBJ2-1,NA,TGTGCCAGTAGTATGAGGGAGGGGGTTAGGCAGTTCTTC,CASSMREGVRQFF
TRBV27,few,15,TRBJ1-6,NA,TGTGCCAGCAGCGGGAGCAAGGGGAAGGGTTCACCCCTCCACTTT,CASSGSKGKGSPLHF
TRBV28,NA,13,TRBJ1-2,NA,TGTGCCAGCAGTTTTGGTAGTAACTATGGCTACACCTTC,CASSFGSNYGYTF
TRBV3-1/TRBV3-2,NA,17,TRBJ1-5,TRBD1,TGTGCCAGCAGCCAAGGTACAGGGGGCTGGAGCAATCAGCCCCAGCATTTT,CASSQGTGGWSNQPQHF
TRBV4-1,NA,14,TRBJ1-1,NA,TGCGCCAGCAGCCTATCCCGGGGGAGAACTGAAGCTTTCTTT,CASSLSRGRTEAFF
TRBV6-5,once,15,TRBJ1-5,NA,TGTGCCAGCAGTAAAAACTCGGACAGCTATCAGCCCCAGCATTTT,CASSKNSDSYQPQHF
TRBV5-8,NA,14,TRBJ1-5,TRBD1,TGTGCCAGCAGCCTTGACAGGGACCATCAGCCCCAGCATTTT,CASSLDRDHQPQHF
TRBV18,NA,14,TRBJ2-5,NA,TGTGCCAGCTCACCAATTCCTAGTAAGGAGACCCAGTACTTC,CASSPIPSKETQYF
TRBV27,NA,15,TRBJ1-5,TRBD1,TGTGCCAGCAGTTTGGGACAGGGGGTTCATCAGCCCCAGCATTTT,CASSLGQGVHQPQHF
TRBV19,NA,14,TRBJ2-4,NA,TGTGCCAGTATTAATACGGGGGAGAAAAACATTCAGTACTTC,CASINTGEKNIQYF
TRBV28,once,14,TRBJ1-5,NA,TGTGCCAGCACCAGATCCGGGGGAGTTCAGCCCCAGCATTTT,CASTRSGGVQPQHF
TRBV21-1,NA,16,TRBJ1-1,NA,TGTGCCAGCAGCCCACAAGAGGACAGGGAAAAGAATGAAGCTTTCTTT,CASSPQEDREKNEAFF
TRBV2,NA,15,TRBJ1-2,NA,TGTGCCAGCACTGGGGGGAGGGTCTTCGGCTATGGCTACACCTTC,CASTGGRVFGYGYTF
TRBV7-9,few,12,TRBJ1-5,NA,TGTGCCAGCGGGAGTACTAATCAGCCCCAGCATTTT,CASGSTNQPQHF
TRBV10-2,NA,16,TRBJ2-1,TRBD2,TGCGCCAGCAGTGCAAGGAGCGGGGGGATCGAAAATGAGCAGTTCTTC,CASSARSGGIENEQFF
TRBV19,NA,16,TRBJ1-3,TRBD1,TGTGCCAGTAACACGGGACAGCTGAACTCTGGAAACACCATATATTTT,CASNTGQLNSGNTIYF
TRBV30,NA,14,TRBJ1-1,NA,TGTGCCTGTCGGCCGAGATTCTTCGGGACTGAAGCTTTCTTT,CACRPRFFGTEAFF
TRBV18,few,16,TRBJ1-2,NA,TGTGCCAGCTCACCAAGATCCGGGACAAAGGACTATGGCTACACCTTC,CASSPRSGTKDYGYTF
TRBV7-2,NA,14,TRBJ1-2,NA,TGTGCCAGCAGCTCACAGTCAGCAGGGGACGGCTACACCTTC,CASSSQSAGDGYTF
TRBV4-3,NA,12,TRBJ1-4,TRBD1,TGCGCCAGCAGCCCGGGACAGGGAAAACTGTTTTTT,CASSPGQGKLFF
TRBV7-2,few,15,TRBJ1-5,NA,TGTGCCAGCAGCTTAAGGGGAAGAATCAATCAGCCCCAGCATTTT,CASSLRGRINQPQHF
TRBV7-3,NA,16,TRBJ2-6,TRBD1,TGTGCCAGCAGCCCAACGACAGGGAGTGGGGCCAACGTCCTGACTTTC,CASSPTTGSGANVLTF
TRBV19,NA,14,TRBJ1-4,TRBD1,TGTGCCAGTAGTCGGACAGGGGGTAATGAAAAACTGTTTTTT,CASSRTGGNEKLFF
TRBV4-1,NA,16,TRBJ2-1,NA,TGCGCCAGCAGCCAAGGAGCTTCGCTCTCCTACAATGAGCAGTTCTTC,CASSQGASLSYNEQFF